This is a list of T cell receptor beta chains from one sample in a study of spatial heterogeneity in lung cancer. In TCRdb, the 5' RACE reads were re-called with MiXCR into one record per CDR3 protein. The sample holds about 90,000 distinct CDR3 sequences, about 9.4% seen once. The specimen was PBMCs, collected at surgery. These receptors were taken from a male donor with early-stage non-small cell lung cancer. The CDR3 runs from the conserved cysteine through the conserved F or W. The D gene is left open where the match is weak. For some rows the clone size is stated as once, few or many, or as a class when expanded; others skip it.

clone_size d_call v_call cdr3_aa
many NA TRBV12-3/TRBV12-4 CASSYTGPNTEAFF
NA NA TRBV29-1 CSALGQTYEQYF
NA NA TRBV5-1 CVSRSGWSTDTQYF
many NA TRBV10-3 CAISDSDWPYNEQFF
few NA TRBV6-2/TRBV6-3 CASRSIDGGNSYEQYF
many TRBD1 TRBV6-2/TRBV6-3 CASQDRGNQPQHF
many NA TRBV5-5 CASGLVKETQYF
many NA TRBV2 CASSEEGQIYEQYF
NA NA TRBV9 CASSPGAGEIEKLFF
few NA TRBV12-3/TRBV12-4 CASNLDNYNEQFF
few TRBD1 TRBV7-9 CASSPHRQGENTEAFF
NA NA TRBV12-3/TRBV12-4 CASSSQTGTGTGELFF
few NA TRBV7-9 CASSWIGWDEQFF
few NA TRBV28 CASSPSTAGSTGELFF
NA NA TRBV6-2/TRBV6-3 CASSYYGSQETQYF
few NA TRBV2 CASRDPRTDTQYF
few TRBD2 TRBV27 CASSLLGGRAHYEQYF
NA NA TRBV3-1 CASSPSTAMNTEAFF
once NA TRBV12-3/TRBV12-4 CASGLGSYIQYF
many NA TRBV6-1 CASSELGPFGELFF
NA NA TRBV7-9 CASSLSPEGAEQYF
few TRBD2 TRBV10-3 CATTTSGTDTQYF
many NA TRBV5-4 CASSQGRGFRGNTIYF
few NA TRBV3-1 CASSQEDRRGTEAFF
many NA TRBV29-1 CSVEGPKLETQYF
many NA TRBV24-1 CATSDWSYTGELFF
many NA TRBV7-9 CASSALRDLSGANVLTF
few NA TRBV5-1 CASSSANQASRETQYF
few TRBD1 TRBV5-1 CASSLQEGAGYTF
NA TRBD1 TRBV5-1 CASSFRTGSLDEQYF
NA NA TRBV19 CASSIEAGLYEQYF
many NA TRBV6-5 CASSLGGITGEQYF
few NA TRBV29-1 CSVEKVGTEAFF
many NA TRBV7-8 CASSPRTEIQGSPLHF
NA NA TRBV20-1 CSARVGGTDTQYF
few NA TRBV24-1 CATSDKDTGELFF
many NA TRBV15 CATSRGGLDTEAFF
few NA TRBV11-2 CASGLGHNTEAFF
few NA TRBV2 CASSEGGASQHF